These 20 T cell receptor beta chains originate from one sample sequenced in a study of blood T cell repertoires in COVID-19. Assay: immunoSEQ multiplex PCR; the TCRdb copy retains only in-frame clones and omits some. Altogether some 220,000 clones are present, 80% being singletons, with the ten largest covering 7.2%. Sequenced sample: peripheral blood. The receptors derive from a woman aged 70-85 years with acute or convalescent COVID-19.

The V and J genes are TRBV29-1 and TRBJ2-1, with 8 bases matching TRBD2. The CDR3 spans 16 residues. The junction had 10 bases not matched to a gene; V was cut back by 0 bases and J by 6 bases. In germline, CDR1 is SQVTM, CDR2 ANQGSEA. This chain's CDR3 is CSVEDLPGGPVNEQFF. DNA for the CDR3: TGCAGCGTTGAAGATCTGCCGGGGGGGCCAGTCAATGAGCAGTTCTTC.

This clone was seen just once. This chain joins TRBV11-2 and TRBJ2-5, with 7 nucleotides matching TRBD2. The CDR3 contains 16 residues. The germline V gene has CDR1 SGHAT and CDR2 FQNNGV. J was trimmed by 4 bases and V by 1 base; bases with no gene match: 9. The CDR3 protein is CASSLVPASGVETQYF. CDR3 nucleotide sequence: TGTGCCAGCAGCTTAGTTCCGGCCAGCGGGGTAGAGACCCAGTACTTC.

The V and J genes are TRBV6-5 and TRBJ1-2; possible D gene TRBD1, 5 bases. This CDR3 is built from 15 residues. Trimming cost V 8 bases and J 3 bases, with 19 bases left between them. Per germline, CDR1 MNHEY and CDR2 SVGAGI. The CDR3 sequence is CASREMGGTDYGYTF. CDR3 DNA sequence: TGTGCCAGCCGAGAGATGGGGGGTACGGACTATGGCTACACCTTC.

For the CDR3, the DNA is TGTGCCAGCAGCACCACCCCCGGGACAGGGGCGCGGTGGGGCTACACCTTC. Protein: CASSTTPGTGARWGYTF. The chain joins TRBV21-1 to TRBJ1-2; the D call in the table, TRBD1, was not verified against the DNA. TRBV21-1 is a listed pseudogene. The CDR3 is made up of 17 amino acids.

This clone was seen only once. This sequence joins TRBV30 and TRBJ2-2, with D perhaps TRBD2 (6 bases). V was shortened by 5 bases and J by 8 bases, with 15 bases between the two germline ends. Germline V gives CDR1 GTSNPN, CDR2 SVGIG (reference sequence). The CDR3 covers 13 residues. DNA for the CDR3: TGTGCCTGGGCCTTCGGCGGGGTGGGGGAGCTGTTTTTT. Translated, it gives CAWAFGGVGELFF.

The genes are TRBV18 and TRBJ1-6; maybe TRBD1 (5 bases). The V gene lost 0 bases and the J gene lost 3 bases, with 18 bases spanning the gap. The CDR3 length is 19 residues. CDR1 KGHSH and CDR2 LQKENI come from the germline V gene. The CDR3 DNA follows: TGTGCCAGCTCACCACCCAACGGACCTCAGGGATTCTATAATTCACCCCTCCACTTT. Amino acids: CASSPPNGPQGFYNSPLHF.

The chain couples TRBV4-1 to TRBJ2-7; 7 positions agree with TRBD2. The CDR3 has 15 amino acids. With V trimmed by 3 bases and J by 2 bases, 7 bases remained unmatched. The germline gives CDR1 MGHRA, CDR2 YSYEKL. This CDR3 is CASSHGRGSTYEQYV. The CDR3, as DNA: TGCGCCAGCAGCCACGGGCGGGGGTCGACCTACGAGCAGTACGTC.

V and J are TRBV19 and TRBJ1-6; 10 bases line up with TRBD1. The CDR3 loop spans 13 amino acids. Germline CDR1 LNHDA, CDR2 SQIVND (reference sequence). With V trimmed by 10 bases and J by 9 bases, 6 bases remained unmatched. The CDR3 protein is CATRGDRGSPLHF. DNA of the CDR3: TGTGCCACCCGAGGGGACAGGGGTTCACCCCTCCACTTT.

The chain employs TRBV7-2 and TRBJ2-1; 11 bases line up with TRBD2. The ends lost 4 bases at V and 6 bases at J; junction bases unmatched: 8. This CDR3 spans 16 amino acids. From germline, CDR1 is SGHTA and CDR2 FQGNSA. Here the CDR3 reads CASSSRRLAGGNEQFF. The CDR3 bases are TGTGCCAGCAGCTCTAGGCGGCTAGCGGGGGGCAATGAGCAGTTCTTC.

In this sample, this clone turned up once. The sample holds other DNA sequences that translate to the same CDR3. The V call is TRBV2, the J call TRBJ2-5; TRBD1 matches 7 bases. This CDR3 comprises 15 residues. The junction had 9 bases not matched to a gene; V was cut back by 4 bases and J by 4 bases. Germline-derived CDR1 and CDR2 are SNHLY and FYNNEI. The DNA of the CDR3 is TGTGCCAGCAGTGTCCAGGGGGAATTAGGAGAGACCCAGTACTTC. Its translation: CASSVQGELGETQYF.

This clone was seen only a few times. This chain links TRBV28 with TRBJ2-7; 8 nucleotides line up with TRBD1. Per the germline V gene, CDR1 is MDHEN and CDR2 is SYDVKM. The CDR3 has 14 amino acids. V trimming: 0 bases; J trimming: 5 bases; junction bases outside the gene matches: 3. In nucleotides, the CDR3 is TGTGCCAGCAGTTTATGGGACAGGGTCCACGAGCAGTACTTC. This encodes CASSLWDRVHEQYF.

The J gene is TRBJ2-7, the V gene TRBV18; TRBD1 might be the D (6 bases). V shed 1 base and J shed 3 bases, with 7 bases lying between them. The CDR3 has 13 amino acids. Per the germline V gene, CDR1 is KGHSH and CDR2 is LQKENI. DNA of the CDR3: TGTGCCAGCTCACCACGGGACAACTACGAGCAGTACTTC. As protein: CASSPRDNYEQYF.

CDR3 sequence: CATSPRGHPSYGYTF. The CDR3 DNA reads as TGTGCCACCAGTCCTCGAGGACACCCGAGCTATGGCTACACCTTC. V usage is TRBV15 and J usage is TRBJ1-2, with a tentative D call TRBD1 (5 bases). Trimming removed 6 bases from V and 4 bases from J, with 18 bases in between. Looked up from germline, CDR1 is LNHNV and CDR2 is YYDKDF (reference sequence). The CDR3 is made up of 15 amino acids. Full variable domain (outside the CDR3, taken from reference TRBV15 and TRBJ1-2): DAMVIQNPRYQVTQFGKPVTLSCSQTLNHNVMYWYQQKSSQAPKLLFHYYDKDFNNEADTPDNFQSRRPNTSFCFLDIRSPGLGDTAMYLCATSPRGHPSYGYTFGSGTRLTVV.

The chain recombines TRBV6-6 with TRBJ2-5; no definite D call. Trimming cost V 6 bases and J 5 bases, with 10 bases left between them. Per germline, CDR1 MNHNY and CDR2 SVGAGI (reference sequence). The CDR3 has 12 amino acids. The CDR3 DNA follows: TGTGCCAGCAGCTTCGAACGGGAGACCCAGTACTTC. Amino acids: CASSFERETQYF.

The chain is built from TRBV6-5 and TRBJ1-4; maybe TRBD1 (6 bases). CDR1 and CDR2 (germline): MNHEY, SVGAGI. With 6 bases removed from V and 8 bases from J, the gap between germline ends came to 19 bases. There are 15 residues in the CDR3. The CDR3 spells CASSPGTPRGEKLFF. The CDR3 DNA sequence: TGTGCCAGCAGCCCCGGGACGCCGAGGGGGGAAAAACTGTTTTTT.

The chain employs TRBV30 and TRBJ1-4; D might be TRBD1 (6 bases). The length of the CDR3 is 13 residues. Germline V lookup: CDR1 GTSNPN, CDR2 SVGIG (reference sequence). Trimming removed 3 bases at V and 4 bases at J, with 9 bases between. Written as DNA, the CDR3 is TGTGCCTGGAGAGGGGGATATAATGAAAAACTGTTTTTT. Amino acids: CAWRGGYNEKLFF.

CDR3 residues: CASSLDRDRGPWGPLHF. Here the CDR3 DNA reads TGTGCCAGCAGCTTGGACCGGGACAGGGGGCCTTGGGGACCCCTCCACTTT. V is TRBV5-8 and J is TRBJ1-6, with 12 bases aligning to TRBD1. CDR3 length: 17 residues. Germline V gene lookup returns CDR1 SGHTS and CDR2 YDEGEE. V lost 0 bases, J lost 12 bases, and 10 bases stayed unmatched. The full variable domain, with the rest looked up from reference TRBV5-8 and TRBJ1-6, is EAGVTQSPTHLIKTRGQQATLRCSPISGHTSVYWYQQALGLGLQFLLWYDEGEERNRGNFPPRFSGRQFPNYSSELNVNALELEDSALYLCASSLDRDRGPWGPLHFGNGTRLTVT.

V usage is TRBV20-1 and J usage is TRBJ2-1; 14 bases line up with TRBD2. This CDR3 is built from 14 residues. The germline gives CDR1 DFQATT, CDR2 SNEGSKA (reference sequence). With 3 bases clipped from V and 7 bases from J, the junction kept 2 bases outside the gene matches. The CDR3 DNA sequence: TGCAGTGCTAGTCGACTAGCGGGGGGGAATGAGCAGTTCTTC. It codes for CSASRLAGGNEQFF.

This chain links TRBV4-1 with TRBJ1-2; no clear D. The CDR3 length is 14 residues. Germline V gene sequence: CDR1 MGHRA, CDR2 YSYEKL. Between the trimmed V and J ends, which lost 1 base and 4 bases, there was a span of 10 bases. The CDR3 DNA sequence: TGCGCCAGCAGCCAAGTCGACATATTCTATGGCTACACCTTC. It is translated as CASSQVDIFYGYTF.

This chain connects TRBV9 to TRBJ2-6; possibly TRBD1 for D (6 bases). CDR1 is SGDLS and CDR2 is YYNGEE in the germline V gene. V dropped 4 bases and J dropped 0 bases, with 17 bases sitting between them. The CDR3 consists of 18 residues. The CDR3 DNA is TGTGCCAGCAGCCCCTTCGGGACACCAATCTCTGGGGCCAACGTCCTGACTTTC. It is translated as CASSPFGTPISGANVLTF.